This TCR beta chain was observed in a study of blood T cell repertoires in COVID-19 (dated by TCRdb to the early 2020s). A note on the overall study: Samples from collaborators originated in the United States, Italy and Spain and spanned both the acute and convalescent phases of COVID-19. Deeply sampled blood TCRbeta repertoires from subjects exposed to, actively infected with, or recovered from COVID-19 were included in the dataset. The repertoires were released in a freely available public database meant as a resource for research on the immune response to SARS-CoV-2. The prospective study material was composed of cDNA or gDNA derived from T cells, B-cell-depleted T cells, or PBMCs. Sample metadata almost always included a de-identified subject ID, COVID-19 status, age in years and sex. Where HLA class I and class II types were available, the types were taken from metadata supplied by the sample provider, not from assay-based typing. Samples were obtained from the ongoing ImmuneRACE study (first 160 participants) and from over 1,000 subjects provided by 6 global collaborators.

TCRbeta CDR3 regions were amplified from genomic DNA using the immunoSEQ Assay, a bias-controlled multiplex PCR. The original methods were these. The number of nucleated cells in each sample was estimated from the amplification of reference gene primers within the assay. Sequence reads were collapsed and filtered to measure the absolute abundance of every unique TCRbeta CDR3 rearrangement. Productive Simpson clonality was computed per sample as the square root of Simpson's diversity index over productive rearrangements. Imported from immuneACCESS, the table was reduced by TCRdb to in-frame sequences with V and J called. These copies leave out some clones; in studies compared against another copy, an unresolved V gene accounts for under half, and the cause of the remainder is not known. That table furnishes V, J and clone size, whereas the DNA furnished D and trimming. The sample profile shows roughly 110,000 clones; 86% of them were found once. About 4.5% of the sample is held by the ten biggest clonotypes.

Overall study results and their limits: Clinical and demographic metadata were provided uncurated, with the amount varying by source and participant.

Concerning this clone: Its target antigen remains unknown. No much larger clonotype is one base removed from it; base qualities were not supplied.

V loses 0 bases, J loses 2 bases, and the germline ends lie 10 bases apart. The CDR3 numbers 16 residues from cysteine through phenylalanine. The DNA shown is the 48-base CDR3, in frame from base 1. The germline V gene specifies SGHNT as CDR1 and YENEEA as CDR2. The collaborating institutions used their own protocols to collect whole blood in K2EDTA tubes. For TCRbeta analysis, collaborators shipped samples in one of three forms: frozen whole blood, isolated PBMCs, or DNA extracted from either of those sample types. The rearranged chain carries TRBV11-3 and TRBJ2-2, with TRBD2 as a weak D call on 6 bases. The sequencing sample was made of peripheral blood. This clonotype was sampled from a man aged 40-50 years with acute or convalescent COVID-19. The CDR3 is CASSLDSGVNTGELFF. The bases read TGTGCCAGCAGCTTAGATTCGGGAGTTAACACCGGGGAGCTGTTTTTT.